This entry features one T cell receptor (beta chain) sequence. Antigen unknown. The treatment denotes: about 20 received Ad26.COV2.S at low or high dose, single or two shots; about 5 received placebo; per-sample allocation not given. Samples were taken on day 63 after the first vaccine or placebo injection. Deletions cut 5 bases from V and 9 bases from J, with 26 bases between. Germline CDR1 is MNHNY and CDR2 is SVGAGI (reference sequence). The CDR3 totals 16 residues. Produced via immunoSEQ multiplex PCR; TCRdb's table is partial and in-frame only. The table records roughly 300,000 clones, around 89% of them present only once. The data are from a study of Ad26.COV2.S vaccination and SARS-CoV-2 variants. Turning to the study itself: The trial was COV1001 and the donor's arm was Ad26.COV2.S. By the intramuscular route, Ad26.COV2.S was given once, or twice 56 days apart.

Notes on the study in general: Spike-specific CD8+ and CD4+ T cell responses reportedly showed substantial breadth after vaccination. Whether participants received vaccine or placebo, their non-spike TCR breadth was similar.

The receptor's source is a person aged 18-60 years who received the Ad26.COV2.S COVID-19 vaccine or a placebo. This specimen was peripheral blood, taken in a trial of Ad26.COV2.S vaccine versus placebo. V and J are TRBV6-6 and TRBJ2-7; a weak D match, TRBD1 (7 bases). The CDR3 protein is CASSLPAGQHLLVQYF. CDR3 coding DNA: TGTGCCAGCAGTCTCCCCGCGGGACAGCATCTTTTGGTGCAGTACTTC.